This T cell receptor (beta chain) was sequenced in a study of cytomegalovirus exposure and HLA in healthy donors. Study-wide background: The same platform was used for the 130 or so validation repertoires and the roughly 670 first-cohort repertoires, a later analysis reported. Regarding the study as a whole: 150 or so TCR beta chains were listed as cytomegalovirus-associated.

Generated by immunoSEQ multiplex PCR, the TCRdb table keeps only in-frame clones and is missing some. Found here are 120,000 or so clones, about 90% of them singletons; the top ten hold about 1.9%. A word on this clone: Its target is not known.

The CDR3 loop spans 14 amino acids. The V gene's germline CDR1 is SGHRS and CDR2 YFSETQ. V was pared by 6 bases and J by 6 bases, with 15 bases between. The sample consisted of PBMCs. The rearrangement joins TRBV5-1 to TRBJ2-2; the D gene is possibly TRBD2 (5 bases). This receptor was identified in a woman aged 18-29 years in good health and CMV-seronegative. CDR3 nucleotides: TGCGCCAGCATGATCCGGCAGGAGGCCGGGGAGCTGTTTTTT. It translates to CASMIRQEAGELFF.